Described below is a single TCR beta chain sequence and its context. The antigen is undetermined. This sample is part of a study of cytomegalovirus exposure and HLA in healthy donors. Overall study context: For the roughly 400 genotyped donors, approximately 83% fell within the Caucasian-associated ancestry cluster.

Primers: 60 Vbeta forward and 13 Jbeta reverse. Produced via immunoSEQ multiplex PCR; TCRdb's table is partial and in-frame only. The table shows under 200,000 clones, with about 81% occurring only once. Study outcomes and limitations: For most TCR sequences rarity was the rule, although some public TCRs occurred in many donors.

The donors, nominally healthy at sampling, likely had unrecorded immune exposures. The germline gives CDR1 MDHEN, CDR2 SYDVKM. CDR3 length: 13 residues. With 5 bases clipped from V and 10 bases from J, the junction kept 7 bases outside the gene matches. The sequence was obtained from a woman in her late teens or twenties in good health and CMV-seronegative. V and J are TRBV28 and TRBJ2-2; 7 bases fit TRBD1. The sample was PBMCs. CDR3 DNA: TGTGCCAGCAGTCGGGGCGACAGGGAGGAGCTGTTTTTT. Its translation: CASSRGDREELFF. Supplemented by reference TRBV28 and TRBJ2-2, the full variable domain reads DVKVTQSSRYLVKRTGEKVFLECVQDMDHENMFWYRQDPGLGLRLIYFSYDVKMKEKGDIPEGYSVSREKKERFSLILESASTNQTSMYLCASSRGDREELFFGEGSRLTVL.